Presented here are 19 T cell receptor beta chains from one specimen sequenced in a study of T cell responses to AZD1222 COVID-19 vaccine. Clones were sequenced by immunoSEQ multiplex PCR, and TCRdb holds only the in-frame ones, with some missing. The data contain 150,000 or so clones, about nine tenths of them singletons. The sequenced sample was peripheral blood, obtained 28 days after the second AZD1222 dose. Every receptor here comes from an adult who received the AZD1222 COVID-19 vaccine.

The CDR3 region is CASSLRGANEAFF. The CDR3 region has the DNA TGTGCCAGCAGCTTAAGGGGCGCGAATGAAGCTTTCTTT. The chain combines TRBV7-3 with TRBJ1-1; the D gene is possibly TRBD1 (5 bases). The CDR3 consists of 13 residues. CDR1 is SGHTA and CDR2 is FQGTGA in the germline V gene. Trimming took 1 base from V and 7 from J, leaving 10 bases between them.

DNA for the CDR3: TGTGCCAGCATACTACAGGGGTCGGACACCGGGGAGCTGTTTTTT. Translated: CASILQGSDTGELFF. This chain connects TRBV2 to TRBJ2-2, with 7 bases matching TRBD1. The germline V gene encodes CDR1 SNHLY and CDR2 FYNNEI. This CDR3 contains 15 residues. J gave up 3 bases and V 7 bases, and 8 bases lay outside the gene matches.

The V call is TRBV18, the J call TRBJ2-7; D ambiguous. The germline CDR1 and CDR2 sequences are KGHSH and LQKENI. V was pared by 3 bases and J by 5 bases, with 14 bases between. This CDR3 comprises 14 residues. This CDR3 reads CASSPLGRFDEQYF. CDR3 DNA sequence: TGTGCCAGCTCACCGCTTGGTAGGTTCGACGAGCAGTACTTC.

V usage is TRBV6-5 and J usage is TRBJ1-5; unclear D gene. The CDR3 is 12 amino acids. V was clipped by 11 bases and J by 4 bases, with 12 bases between them. Germline lookup yields CDR1 MNHEY and CDR2 SVGAGI. CDR3 sequence (DNA): TGTGCCGCAGGATTCCTGAATCAGCCCCAGCATTTT. Translation gives CAAGFLNQPQHF.

The V call is TRBV6-5, the J call TRBJ1-6; 8 bases map to TRBD1. The CDR3 is 15 amino acids. V trimming: 0 bases; J trimming: 11 bases; junction bases outside the gene matches: 6. Germline V CDR1 and CDR2: MNHEY, SVGAGI. The CDR3 DNA is TGTGCCAGCAGTTACTCGGGACAGGTTAGAACACCCCTCCACTTT. Translation gives CASSYSGQVRTPLHF.

V and J are TRBV9 and TRBJ2-1, with a weak D call TRBD2 (5 bases). V gave up 3 bases and J gave up 10 bases, with 14 bases separating them. CDR1 and CDR2 (germline): SGDLS, YYNGEE. The CDR3 consists of 13 residues. CDR3 in amino acids: CASSGGLLLEQFF. Here the CDR3 DNA reads TGTGCCAGCAGCGGCGGACTCCTTTTGGAGCAGTTCTTC.

V gene TRBV9 combines with J gene TRBJ2-1; no definite D call. V dropped 0 bases and J dropped 0 bases, with 7 bases sitting between them. Germline-derived CDR1 and CDR2 are SGDLS and YYNGEE. There are 15 residues in the CDR3. The CDR3 here is CASSVAINSYNEQFF. CDR3 DNA: TGTGCCAGCAGCGTAGCTATCAACTCCTACAATGAGCAGTTCTTC.

The rearrangement uses TRBV10-3 and TRBJ1-2; no clear D gene. The germline V gene encodes CDR1 ENHRY and CDR2 SYGVKD. Trimming cost V 11 bases and J 4 bases, with 17 bases left between them. The CDR3 runs to 13 residues. As DNA, the CDR3 is TGTGCCCATAAAAGTGGCCCTCTCTATGGCTACACCTTC. Protein sequence: CAHKSGPLYGYTF.

The J gene is TRBJ2-1, the V gene TRBV1. TRBV1 constitutes a pseudogene. The CDR3 runs 15 residues. The CDR3 reads CTSSQALAGHNEQFF. CDR3 bases: TGCACCAGCAGCCAAGCGCTAGCAGGGCACAATGAGCAGTTCTTC.

In this sample, this clone turned up a few times. The V and J genes are TRBV7-2 and TRBJ1-6; D gene unclear. Germline assignment: CDR1 SGHTA and CDR2 FQGNSA. This CDR3 has 15 residues. V was trimmed by 1 base and J by 7 bases, leaving 11 bases between them. DNA of the CDR3: TGTGCCAGCAGCTTAGTGGGTCCCCCAAATTCACCCCTCCACTTT. Translation: CASSLVGPPNSPLHF.

The V gene is TRBV6-4, the J gene TRBJ2-7, with TRBD1 as a possible D gene (5 bases). The CDR3 loop spans 14 amino acids. Germline values: CDR1 MRHNA, CDR2 SNTAGT. V lost 4 bases and J 1 base, leaving 11 bases between the germline ends. The CDR3 region is CASSAESGSYEQYF. CDR3 coding DNA: TGTGCCAGCAGTGCCGAGTCAGGGTCCTACGAGCAGTACTTC.

V usage is TRBV24-1 and J usage is TRBJ2-2; D perhaps matches TRBD2 (5 bases). Trimming left V 0 bases short and J 7 bases short, with 14 bases between. The CDR3 is 16 amino acids. Per germline, CDR1 KGHDR and CDR2 SFDVKD. The CDR3 DNA reads as TGTGCCACCAGTGATTTGGCGTCAGCGGAATACGGGGAGCTGTTTTTT. Translation: CATSDLASAEYGELFF.

The rearrangement joins TRBV5-4 to TRBJ2-7; 9 positions match TRBD2. The CDR3 has 15 residues. Germline trimming cut 0 bases from V and 4 bases from J; bases unmatched to any gene: 5. Germline CDR1 and CDR2: SGHNT and YYREEE (reference sequence). The CDR3 is CASSLVGGGEYEQYF. The CDR3 nucleotides are TGTGCCAGCAGCTTGGTCGGCGGGGGGGAATACGAGCAGTACTTC.

J is TRBJ2-1 and V is TRBV6-4, with 10 positions matching TRBD1. The germline V gene encodes CDR1 MRHNA and CDR2 SNTAGT. This CDR3 has 16 amino acids. V trimming: 2 bases; J trimming: 5 bases; junction bases outside the gene matches: 6. The CDR3 protein is CASSDNPGQGNNEQFF. CDR3 bases: TGTGCCAGCAGTGACAACCCGGGACAGGGGAACAATGAGCAGTTCTTC.

The rearrangement joins TRBV4-3 to TRBJ2-7; TRBD1 aligns across 7 bases. The CDR3 contains 15 residues. Trimming at V came to 0 bases and at J to 6 bases, leaving 8 bases not matched to a gene. Germline CDR1 is LGHNA and CDR2 is YSLEER. CDR3 sequence: CASSQDDREGLEQYF. CDR3 DNA sequence: TGCGCCAGCAGCCAAGATGACAGGGAAGGGCTCGAGCAGTACTTC.

This clone was detected once. The rearrangement uses TRBV28 and TRBJ2-1, with a weak D call TRBD2 (7 bases). Germline V CDR1 and CDR2: MDHEN, SYDVKM. The V end lost 3 bases, the J end lost 7 bases, and 13 bases lay between the germline ends. The CDR3 length is 14 residues. The CDR3 sequence is CASSFLGGANEQFF. The CDR3 nucleotides are TGTGCCAGCAGTTTCCTGGGGGGGGCAAATGAGCAGTTCTTC.

This clone was observed once. This rearrangement joins TRBV5-1 to TRBJ2-3; D possibly corresponds to TRBD1 (5 bases). The CDR3 covers 18 residues. V was pared by 3 bases and J by 1 base, with 21 bases between. Germline V gene sequence: CDR1 SGHRS, CDR2 YFSETQ. CDR3 DNA: TGCGCCAGCAGCTCAGAACCCGGACAAACTCTGCGCACAGATACGCAGTATTTT. Protein sequence: CASSSEPGQTLRTDTQYF.

The chain has TRBV5-4 and TRBJ2-1; the D is unclear. CDR1 is SGHNT and CDR2 is YYREEE in the germline V gene (reference sequence). The ends were cut back, 2 bases at V and 9 bases at J, with 9 bases in the middle. The CDR3 sequence is 12 residues long. CDR3 amino acids: CASSFSSAEQFF. The CDR3 nucleotides read TGTGCCAGCAGCTTTTCCTCGGCTGAGCAGTTCTTC.

This clone was recorded once. V gene TRBV4-1 combines with J gene TRBJ2-3; D is unclear. The V end was cut by 5 bases, the J end by 0 bases, with 12 bases between. The CDR3 contains 15 residues. Germline loops: CDR1 MGHRA, CDR2 YSYEKL. The CDR3: CASSFSRPSTDTQYF. The CDR3 DNA reads TGCGCCAGCAGCTTTTCTCGACCGAGCACAGATACGCAGTATTTT.